This T cell receptor beta chain was recorded in a study of cytomegalovirus exposure and HLA in healthy donors. Both 60 Vbeta primers and 13 Jbeta primers went into the PCR. Data came from immunoSEQ multiplex PCR; TCRdb stores just in-frame clones and leaves some out. The table has roughly 150,000 clones, 80% to 85% seen once. Note on this clone: Its antigen is still unknown.

General study results and limits: A cluster of highly shared sequence variants was likely a sequencing artifact. A previous analysis found most TCR beta V segments productive roughly 90% or roughly 30% of the time.

V was cut by 4 bases and J by 0 bases, with 7 bases left in between. Per germline, CDR1 GTSNPN and CDR2 SVGIG (reference sequence). This CDR3 comprises 13 residues. Sample: PBMCs. The rearrangement uses TRBV30 and TRBJ1-3; the D is unclear. This receptor was obtained from a boy aged 2-9 years in good health and CMV-seronegative. As DNA, the CDR3 is TGTGCCTGGAACTTGCGCTCTGGAAACACCATATATTTT. Translation gives CAWNLRSGNTIYF.